The 25 T cell receptor beta chains reported below all come from one sample, sequenced in a study of shared clonotypes between healthy human individuals. CD45RO-negative cells were positively selected for CCR7, leaving out terminally differentiated effector memory CD45RA+ cells. Generated by immunoSEQ multiplex PCR, the TCRdb table keeps only in-frame clones and is missing some. The top ten hold roughly 1.7% of the sample, which has about 2.1 million clones, around 95% seen once. The specimen was naive CD8+ T cells from PBMCs. Every receptor here comes from a man younger than 30 in good health. Some clones in this sample may be carry-over from other donors' samples.

The gene calls are TRBV27 and TRBJ2-7; possibly TRBD2 for D (7 bases). The CDR3 extends over 12 amino acids. The V end lost 8 bases, the J end lost 6 bases, and 14 bases lay between the germline ends. The germline gives CDR1 MNHEY, CDR2 SMNVEV (reference sequence). The CDR3 protein is CASSSGGLEQYF. The CDR3 region has the DNA TGTGCCAGCTCATCGGGGGGCCTCGAGCAGTACTTC.

The chain links TRBV28 to TRBJ2-7; maybe TRBD2 (5 bases). CDR1 is MDHEN and CDR2 is SYDVKM in the germline V gene. This CDR3 contains 17 residues. Trimming pared 6 bases from V and 2 bases from J, leaving 23 bases between. The DNA of the CDR3 is TGTGCCAGCAGCCTAGGCTCACTAATCATCGGGACCTACGAGCAGTACTTC. Its protein is CASSLGSLIIGTYEQYF.

The J gene is TRBJ1-2, the V gene TRBV2; D possibly corresponds to TRBD1 (5 bases). The CDR3 is 16 amino acids. Trimming cost V 1 base and J 3 bases, with 15 bases left between them. Germline CDR1 SNHLY, CDR2 FYNNEI. CDR3 in amino acids: CASSEDTGLHYYGYTF. In nucleotides, the CDR3 is TGTGCCAGCAGTGAAGACACAGGCTTACACTACTATGGCTACACCTTC.

The chain couples TRBV2 to TRBJ2-7, with D perhaps TRBD1 (5 bases). The CDR3 loop spans 14 amino acids. Trimming took off 6 bases at V and 0 bases at J, with 12 bases between the two ends. CDR1 SNHLY and CDR2 FYNNEI come from the germline V gene. CDR3 in amino acids: CASRLTANSYEQYF. Written as DNA, the CDR3 is TGTGCCAGCAGATTGACAGCCAACTCCTACGAGCAGTACTTC.

This clone was counted a single time. The chain uses TRBV11-2 and TRBJ2-1; a possible D gene is TRBD2 (6 bases). The V gene's germline CDR1 is SGHAT and CDR2 FQNNGV. The length of the CDR3 is 11 residues. The V gene lost 3 bases and the J gene lost 9 bases, with 6 bases spanning the gap. The CDR3 loop reads CASSFGGEQFF. Written as DNA, the CDR3 is TGTGCCAGCAGCTTCGGGGGTGAGCAGTTCTTC.

The gene calls are TRBV2 and TRBJ1-1, with D uncertain. Trimming took off 4 bases at V and 1 base at J, with 4 bases between the two ends. CDR3 length: 12 residues. The germline CDR1 and CDR2 sequences are SNHLY and FYNNEI. CDR3 sequence: CASSVANTEAFF. In nucleotides, the CDR3 is TGTGCCAGCAGTGTGGCGAACACTGAAGCTTTCTTT.

As regards this clone: This specimen includes other DNA sequences encoding the same CDR3. The chain joins TRBV27 to TRBJ2-7; D is undetermined. Trimming cost V 5 bases and J 0 bases, with 8 bases left between them. CDR1 MNHEY and CDR2 SMNVEV come from the germline V gene (reference sequence). The CDR3 totals 13 residues. The CDR3 sequence is CASSPLLSYEQYF. DNA of the CDR3: TGTGCCAGCAGTCCCCTCCTCTCCTACGAGCAGTACTTC.

The chain employs TRBV27 and TRBJ1-1; TRBD1 aligns across 7 bases. Germline V gene lookup returns CDR1 MNHEY and CDR2 SMNVEV (reference sequence). With 4 bases clipped from V and 5 bases from J, the junction kept 10 bases outside the gene matches. The CDR3 loop spans 15 amino acids. The CDR3 nucleotides read TGTGCCAGCAGTTCCGCACAGGGGTTGAGGACTGAAGCTTTCTTT. It specifies CASSSAQGLRTEAFF.

The chain combines TRBV27 with TRBJ2-7, with D unresolved. CDR1 MNHEY and CDR2 SMNVEV come from the germline V gene (reference sequence). The CDR3 extends over 15 amino acids. V was trimmed by 0 bases and J by 5 bases, leaving 14 bases between them. The CDR3 sequence: CASSLSAGSRNEQYF. In nucleotides, the CDR3 is TGTGCCAGCAGTTTATCGGCAGGTTCGCGGAACGAGCAGTACTTC.

The chain recombines TRBV7-9 with TRBJ1-1; 8 bases line up with TRBD1. The CDR3 covers 14 residues. V lost 6 bases to trimming and J lost 3 bases; unmatched junction nucleotides: 6. CDR1 and CDR2 (germline): SEHNR, FQNEAQ (reference sequence). CDR3 in DNA: TGTGCCAGCAGACCCCCAGGGGGCTACACTGAAGCTTTCTTT. Amino acid sequence: CASRPPGGYTEAFF.

V and J are TRBV10-1 and TRBJ2-7, with 12 bases fitting TRBD2. This CDR3 contains 21 residues. Per germline, CDR1 WNHNN and CDR2 SYGVQD (reference sequence). J lost 3 bases, V lost 5 bases, and 23 bases had no gene match. The CDR3 DNA is TGCGCCAGCAGTCCCGGGAAGGGGGTCGGAGGACTAGCGGGACTCATCTACGAGCAGTACTTC. Translating gives CASSPGKGVGGLAGLIYEQYF.

The J gene is TRBJ2-1, the V gene TRBV29-1; TRBD2 matches 9 bases. The CDR3 runs to 14 residues. J gave up 0 bases and V 7 bases, and 4 bases lay outside the gene matches. Germline CDR1 SQVTM, CDR2 ANQGSEA. The CDR3: CSALSGSSYNEQFF. CDR3 nucleotide sequence: TGCAGCGCCCTTAGCGGGAGCTCCTACAATGAGCAGTTCTTC.

V gene TRBV15 combines with J gene TRBJ2-7; D call uncertain. The CDR3 has 13 amino acids. V lost 5 bases, J lost 6 bases, and 14 bases lay in between. CDR1 and CDR2 from the germline V gene are LNHNV and YYDKDF (reference sequence). CDR3 coding DNA: TGTGCCACCAGCCCCCATCGCGGTGGCGAGCAGTACTTC. Its protein product is CATSPHRGGEQYF.

The V and J genes are TRBV10-3 and TRBJ2-7; tentatively, D is TRBD1 (5 bases). V lost 10 bases and J 2 bases, leaving 12 bases between the germline ends. Germline CDR1 and CDR2: ENHRY and SYGVKD. This CDR3 has 12 residues. The CDR3 protein is CATNGATYEQYF. In DNA, the CDR3 is TGTGCCACCAATGGGGCGACCTACGAGCAGTACTTC.

V is TRBV5-1 and J is TRBJ2-1; TRBD2 matches 7 bases. Trimming at V came to 1 base and at J to 0 bases, leaving 4 bases not matched to a gene. Germline V lookup: CDR1 SGHRS, CDR2 YFSETQ. The CDR3 is made up of 16 amino acids. The CDR3 reads CASSLTSDSSYNEQFF. For the CDR3, the DNA is TGCGCCAGCAGCTTGACTAGCGACAGCTCCTACAATGAGCAGTTCTTC.

The rearrangement joins TRBV13 to TRBJ2-7; the match to TRBD1 covers 12 bases. There are 18 residues in the CDR3. J lost 5 bases, V lost 7 bases, and 18 bases had no gene match. Germline V gene data show CDR1 as PRHDT and CDR2 as FYEKMQ (reference sequence). The CDR3: CASTNRMHRDRGQHEQYF. The CDR3, as DNA: TGTGCCAGCACCAACCGCATGCACCGGGACAGGGGGCAACACGAGCAGTACTTC.

The chain uses TRBV5-1 and TRBJ2-1; TRBD1 or TRBD2 may be the D gene (5 bases each). The germline V gene encodes CDR1 SGHRS and CDR2 YFSETQ. The CDR3 length is 15 residues. V dropped 4 bases and J dropped 1 base, with 12 bases sitting between them. The CDR3 reads CASSRERTSYNEQFF. DNA for the CDR3: TGCGCCAGCAGCCGAGAGCGGACATCCTACAATGAGCAGTTCTTC. Full variable domain (remainder filled in from reference TRBV5-1 and TRBJ2-1): KAGVTQTPRYLIKTRGQQVTLSCSPISGHRSVSWYQQTPGQGLQFLFEYFSETQRNKGNFPGRFSGRQFSNSRSEMNVSTLELGDSALYLCASSRERTSYNEQFFGPGTRLTVL.

The V and J genes are TRBV15 and TRBJ2-7; D not certain. Per the germline V gene, CDR1 is LNHNV and CDR2 is YYDKDF (reference sequence). This CDR3 is built from 14 residues. V was cut by 0 bases and J by 5 bases, with 11 bases left in between. The DNA for the CDR3 is TGTGCCACCAGCAGAGATGATGGCTTCCACGAGCAGTACTTC. Amino acids: CATSRDDGFHEQYF.

In this sample, this clone turned up once. V gene TRBV6-6 combines with J gene TRBJ2-3; the D is unclear. The CDR3 length is 15 residues. The V gene's germline CDR1 is MNHNY and CDR2 SVGAGI (reference sequence). Trimming left V 4 bases short and J 6 bases short, with 17 bases between. The CDR3 DNA follows: TGTGCCAGCAGTTCTTTCAGCCGGAAAGTGGATACGCAGTATTTT. It is translated as CASSSFSRKVDTQYF.

The chain combines TRBV2 with TRBJ2-3, with 9 bases fitting TRBD1. V dropped 9 bases and J dropped 4; count of bases not matched to a gene: 11. The CDR3 runs to 15 residues. CDR1 is SNHLY and CDR2 is FYNNEI in the germline V gene. The CDR3 loop is CASHSRTGDADTQYF. The CDR3 DNA reads as TGTGCCAGTCATTCCCGGACAGGGGACGCAGATACGCAGTATTTT.

The V gene is TRBV4-1, the J gene TRBJ2-2, with 10 positions matching TRBD2. The CDR3 contains 14 residues. In germline, CDR1 is MGHRA, CDR2 YSYEKL. The V gene end was trimmed by 7 bases and the J gene end by 7 bases; junction bases not matched to a gene: 6. The CDR3 DNA follows: TGCGCCAGCACCCTTAGCGGGAGGAGCGGGGAGCTGTTTTTT. Translating it yields CASTLSGRSGELFF.

As for this clone: The sample holds other DNA sequences that translate to the same CDR3. The chain recombines TRBV11-2 with TRBJ1-1; D is possibly TRBD1 (6 bases). Germline loops: CDR1 SGHAT, CDR2 FQNNGV. The CDR3 has 14 residues. The germline V and J ends were trimmed by 1 base and 6 bases, with 12 bases remaining between them. CDR3 sequence: CASSLAGVIAEAFF. In DNA form, the CDR3 reads TGTGCCAGCAGCTTAGCAGGGGTGATAGCTGAAGCTTTCTTT.

In regard to this clone: The identical CDR3 is also encoded by other nucleotide sequences in the sample. The rearrangement joins TRBV9 to TRBJ2-7; possibly TRBD2 for D (7 bases). In germline, CDR1 is SGDLS, CDR2 YYNGEE. This CDR3 has 14 amino acids. V gave up 3 bases and J gave up 3 bases, with 13 bases separating them. CDR3 bases: TGTGCCAGCAGCGAGGGGGGGTCTAGCTACGAGCAGTACTTC. It is translated as CASSEGGSSYEQYF.

CDR3 region: CASSFRETRSYEQYF. The DNA for the CDR3 is TGTGCCAGCAGTTTCCGGGAAACGAGATCCTACGAGCAGTACTTC. V usage is TRBV28 and J usage is TRBJ2-7; weak D call: TRBD2 (5 bases). Germline V gene lookup returns CDR1 MDHEN and CDR2 SYDVKM. The CDR3 is made up of 15 amino acids. V was trimmed by 3 bases and J by 1 base, leaving 13 bases between them.

The rearrangement links TRBV10-1 to TRBJ2-2; D unclear. Trimming removed 2 bases at V and 1 base at J, with 5 bases between. The germline CDR1 and CDR2 sequences are WNHNN and SYGVQD (reference sequence). The length of the CDR3 is 14 residues. In nucleotides, the CDR3 is TGCGCCAGCAGTGAGGCGGAGAACACCGGGGAGCTGTTTTTT. This codes for CASSEAENTGELFF.